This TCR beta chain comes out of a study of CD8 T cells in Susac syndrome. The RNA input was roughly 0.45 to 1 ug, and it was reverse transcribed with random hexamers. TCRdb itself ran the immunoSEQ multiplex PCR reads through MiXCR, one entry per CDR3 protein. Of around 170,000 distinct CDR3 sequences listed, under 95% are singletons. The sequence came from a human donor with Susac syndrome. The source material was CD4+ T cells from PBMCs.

Written as DNA, the CDR3 is TGCGCCAGCAGCCAAAGGGGGATTAGCGGGGGTACAGATACGCAGTATTTT. Protein: CASSQRGISGGTDTQYF. J is TRBJ2-3 and V is TRBV4-3; TRBD2 matches 9 bases. The V gene end was trimmed by 2 bases and the J gene end by 3 bases; junction bases not matched to a gene: 9. The CDR3 covers 17 residues. CDR1 is LGHNA and CDR2 is YSLEER in the germline V gene.